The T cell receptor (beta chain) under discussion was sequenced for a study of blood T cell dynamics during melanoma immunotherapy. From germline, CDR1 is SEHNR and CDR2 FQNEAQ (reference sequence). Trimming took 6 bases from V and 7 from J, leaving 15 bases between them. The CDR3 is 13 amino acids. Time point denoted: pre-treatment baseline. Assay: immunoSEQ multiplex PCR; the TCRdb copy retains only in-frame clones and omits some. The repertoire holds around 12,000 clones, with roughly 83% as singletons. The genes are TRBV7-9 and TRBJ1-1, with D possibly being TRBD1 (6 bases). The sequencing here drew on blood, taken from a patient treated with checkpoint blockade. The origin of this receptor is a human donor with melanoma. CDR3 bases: TGTGCCAGCAGGGTGCTAGGGGGTGATGAAGCTTTCTTT. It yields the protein CASRVLGGDEAFF.